This record looks at one T cell receptor (beta chain) sequence and its context. This clonotype was seen many times. What antigen it recognizes has not been identified. No base quality information exists; no much larger clone differs at one position. These data belong to a study of Graves' ophthalmopathy and Graves' hyperthyroidism listed by TCRdb under 2018. Regarding the research as a whole: Peripheral blood samples were taken at the time of initial diagnosis, before any treatment was given. In total, approximately 130 blood samples were TCR-sequenced: 40 to 45 ophthalmopathy, around 75 hyperthyroidism and some 17 hyperthyroidism-to-ophthalmopathy patients. TCR beta repertoire signatures were used to distinguish Graves' ophthalmopathy from Graves' hyperthyroidism and to predict progression to ophthalmopathy. In a handful of hyperthyroidism patients, the T-cell repertoire of thyroid tissue was compared with the T-cell repertoire of blood. Following sampling, methimazole starting at 30 mg daily was administered to hyperthyroidism patients, and high-dose intravenous methylprednisolone was administered to ophthalmopathy patients. For independent validation, a separate cohort was made up of 18 to 20 hyperthyroidism patients plus 17 patients who later progressed from hyperthyroidism to ophthalmopathy. To explore V-J signatures distinguishing ophthalmopathy from hyperthyroidism, a discovery set of roughly 98 patients (fewer than 45 ophthalmopathy, some 57 stable hyperthyroidism) was enrolled. The 85 to 100 discovery patients were divided at random into training and test sets in a 7:3 ratio. Broad study findings and their caveats: In validation, the model predicted ophthalmopathy progression with 70.59% sensitivity and approximately 78% specificity; approximately 12 predicted patients were CT-confirmed with GO in a median of around 6 months. No statistical method was used to predetermine the sample size, and group allocation was not hidden from the investigators. Most expanded thyroid clonotypes with a frequency above 0.001 also appeared in blood, which suggests that blood repertoires may reflect the immune response in the thyroid. Ophthalmopathy was separated from stable hyperthyroidism by the 13-signature model with just under 90% sensitivity and 81% to 84% specificity in cross-validation and with 80%/75% in the test set.

For repertoire sequencing, the TCR beta CDR3 regions were amplified from RNA transcripts. HTBI primers and the Qiagen OneStep RT-PCR kit were used in a first-round RT-PCR, which was followed by a second-round multiplex PCR, size selection and purification. Libraries were sequenced paired-end with 100 bp reads on an Illumina HiSeq2000. Per the authors' processing: SOAPnuke was used to process the reads, throwing out any read that had adapters, had uncalled bases, had a mean Phred below 15, or lacked an exact constant-primer or identifier match. High-quality paired reads were merged with COPE v1.2.5. Unique nucleotide sequences were defined as clonotypes and aligned to IMGT TRB V, D and J references using MiTCR v1.1. Only V-J combinations with frequency above 0.0001 were analysed, covering approximately 99% of repertoires. For each V-J combination, a TCR clonal expansion and chaos score was defined as F50 clonal expansion divided by the chaos observed in the TCRdist matrix. Welch's t-statistics and random forest were used to reduce the features to approximately 13 V-J combinations, which were then used as input to a naive Bayes classifier. The Morisita-Horn index was used to measure how similar the thyroid and blood repertoires were. Using fastp trimming at Q25 and MiXCR clonotype assembly, TCRdb reanalyzed the public sequencing data and kept in-frame beta chains. Rows merge per CDR3 protein into single entries with the most common DNA and genes. TCRdb's processing, not the authors' own work, is the source of the V and J calls. The sample table contains roughly 500,000 distinct CDR3 sequences; only one count was recorded for around 14% of them. The ten biggest clones cover more than 8.5% of the sample.

The germline V and J ends show losses of 6 bases and 4 bases respectively, and no gene match explains 4 bases of the junction. The CDR3 runs 14 residues from the cysteine to the phenylalanine. Only the CDR3 region is kept as DNA, spanning 42 bases read in frame from base 1. Ophthalmopathy patients had moderately to severely active disease, Clinical Activity Score of at least 3, NOSPECS grade of at least 4, and disease duration under 3 months. Patients were excluded if they had other autoimmune diseases, uncontrolled infections, pregnancy or lactation. Clinical symptoms, serum thyroxine, TRAb, thyroid ultrasound and orbital computed tomography formed the basis of the diagnosis. PBMCs were isolated from about 9 ml of fresh peripheral blood by Ficoll-Paque density gradient centrifugation. Trizol reagent was used to extract the total RNA, and its quality was then checked on an Agilent 2100 Bioanalyzer.

Recombination linked TRBV12-3 or TRBV12-4 to TRBJ1-1, and 11 junctional nucleotides match TRBD1. The specimen sequenced was blood. This TCR was sampled from a woman in her twenties or thirties with Graves' ophthalmopathy. Donor details come from another sample of the same person, matched by shared clones. CDR3 loop: CASRPGTGGTEAFF. The base sequence is TGTGCCAGCAGGCCCGGGACAGGGGGCACTGAAGCTTTCTTT.